The text below deals with one T cell receptor beta chain. No antigen is known for it. Clones were sequenced by immunoSEQ multiplex PCR, and TCRdb holds only the in-frame ones, with some missing. The sample consists of some 20,000 clones, 80% to 95% of them appearing once. CDR3 length equals 15 residues. This entry comes from a study of lymphopenia after photon versus proton radiotherapy. The study's findings and limits: Relative stability marked proton patients; photon patients lost diversity and naive cells. After the lymphocyte nadir, photon-treated repertoires showed oligoclonal expansion, especially of CD8+ Temra cells.

The input for sequencing was peripheral blood, taken from a patient treated with photon-based radiotherapy. V and J are TRBV12-2 and TRBJ2-1; no check of the table's D call, TRBD2, against the DNA was made. TRBV12-2 is designated a pseudogene. This clonotype was obtained from a man aged 55 to 70 with pancreatic cancer. The CDR3 DNA reads TGTGCAAGTCGCTTTAGCGGGGGCTCCTACAATGAGCAGTTCTTC. Amino acid sequence: CASRFSGGSYNEQFF.